The 20 T cell receptor beta chains below were found in one sample sequenced in a study of T cell repertoires in aging, cancer and after chemotherapy. Rearranged V-D-J TRB sequences were amplified with a mixed TRB-A/B primer pool. Each CDR3 protein gets one entry after TCRdb re-called the multiplex PCR reads with MiXCR. This sample yields 4,000 to 5,500 distinct CDR3 sequences, of which 38% are seen a single time; just over 45% belongs to the top ten. Amplification of TCR beta used genomic DNA extracted from peripheral blood. Sequenced: blood. Receptor source: a human donor with a blood cancer.

The V and J genes are TRBV6-1 and TRBJ2-1, with TRBD1 identical over 12 bases. The junction had 17 bases not matched to a gene; V was cut back by 4 bases and J by 10 bases. This CDR3 comprises 18 residues. Germline V CDR1 and CDR2: MNHNS, SASEGT. The CDR3 region has the DNA TGTGCCAGCAGTGTGCGCCTATCCCGGGACAGGGGGCCCACGGAGCAGTTCTTC. This gives the protein CASSVRLSRDRGPTEQFF.

This clonotype was counted only a few times. This chain joins TRBV29-1 and TRBJ1-2; TRBD1 agrees at 7 bases. After removal of 0 bases from V and 4 bases from J, the junction contained 8 bases not matched to a gene. Germline V gives CDR1 SQVTM, CDR2 ANQGSEA. The CDR3 has 15 residues. This CDR3 is CSVEEQGGLGYGYTF. CDR3 nucleotide sequence: TGCAGCGTTGAAGAGCAGGGGGGGTTAGGCTATGGCTACACCTTC.

In its sample, this clonotype is medium-sized. This chain uses TRBV29-1 with TRBJ1-4; the D gene is possibly TRBD1 (6 bases). There are 14 residues in the CDR3. Germline V lookup: CDR1 SQVTM, CDR2 ANQGSEA. Between the trimmed V and J ends, which lost 5 bases and 2 bases, there was a span of 12 bases. CDR3 amino acids: CSVSQGRTNEKLFF. Written as DNA, the CDR3 is TGCAGCGTTTCACAGGGAAGGACTAATGAAAAACTGTTTTTT. Full variable domain (rest looked up from reference TRBV29-1 and TRBJ1-4): SAVISQKPSRDICQRGTSLTIQCQVDSQVTMMFWYRQQPGQSLTLIATANQGSEATYESGFVIDKFPISRPNLTFSTLTVSNMSPEDSSIYLCSVSQGRTNEKLFFGSGTQLSVL.

The rearrangement uses TRBV20-1 and TRBJ2-1; 9 bases map to TRBD1. CDR3 length: 16 amino acids. The V gene's germline CDR1 is DFQATT and CDR2 SNEGSKA (reference sequence). J was trimmed by 2 bases and V by 4 bases; bases with no gene match: 9. CDR3: CSATTDGTGTYNEQFF. The CDR3 bases are TGCAGTGCTACCACCGATGGGACAGGGACCTACAATGAGCAGTTCTTC.

V and J are TRBV27 and TRBJ2-5; possibly TRBD2 for D (6 bases). Germline CDR1 and CDR2: MNHEY and SMNVEV (reference sequence). This CDR3 is built from 16 residues. Trimming left V 5 bases short and J 0 bases short, with 16 bases between. CDR3 DNA sequence: TGTGCCAGCAGTCGCGAGGAAGGGACTTACCAAGAGACCCAGTACTTC. Residues: CASSREEGTYQETQYF.

This clonotype was seen more than once but under ten times. A read error may account for a junction end that differs from germline. V is TRBV6-5 and J is TRBJ2-7; D is possibly TRBD2 (5 bases). Germline V lookup: CDR1 MNHEY, CDR2 SVGAGI. The CDR3 runs to 16 residues. This CDR3 reads CASSEADGPPGIGAHF. The CDR3 DNA is TGTGCCAGCAGTGAAGCGGACGGGCCACCGGGCATAGGCGCGCACTTC.

This clonotype occurred a few times. This chain links TRBV19 with TRBJ2-7, with D hard to call. This CDR3 region has 15 residues. Deletions cut 3 bases from V and 0 bases from J, with 12 bases between. Germline CDR1 and CDR2: LNHDA and SQIVND (reference sequence). Here the CDR3 reads CASSISAVSSYEQYF. The CDR3 nucleotides are TGTGCCAGTAGTATCTCGGCTGTCAGCTCCTACGAGCAGTACTTC.

CDR3 sequence: CASSELGQGYQDTQYF. CDR3 bases: TGTGCCAGCAGTGAGCTGGGACAGGGGTACCAAGATACGCAGTATTTT. The chain joins TRBV6-5 to TRBJ2-3, with 10 nucleotides matching TRBD1. This CDR3 comprises 16 residues. Germline trimming cut 5 bases from V and 5 bases from J; bases unmatched to any gene: 10. Germline V gives CDR1 MNHEY, CDR2 SVGAGI.

The rearrangement joins TRBV18 to TRBJ2-2; perhaps D is TRBD1 or TRBD2 (5 bases each). CDR1 KGHSH and CDR2 LQKENI come from the germline V gene. Trimming removed 3 bases at V and 0 bases at J, with 11 bases between. The CDR3 extends over 16 amino acids. CDR3 DNA sequence: TGTGCCAGCTCACCGCTACCGGGACCGAACACCGGGGAGCTGTTTTTT. Protein sequence: CASSPLPGPNTGELFF.

This clonotype counts as large. The chain combines TRBV19 with TRBJ1-2; a possible D gene is TRBD1 (5 bases). V was shortened by 5 bases and J by 8 bases, with 18 bases between the two germline ends. Germline V gene data show CDR1 as LNHDA and CDR2 as SQIVND (reference sequence). The CDR3 runs 14 residues. CDR3 bases: TGTGCCAGTAGTGCCCTTTCAGGGTCACGGGGCTACACCTTC. Protein sequence: CASSALSGSRGYTF.

V is TRBV11-1 and J is TRBJ1-6; D is ambiguous. The CDR3 has 14 amino acids. Germline V gene data show CDR1 as SGHAT and CDR2 as FQDESV (reference sequence). Trimming shortened V by 5 bases and J by 3 bases, and 8 bases separated the two germline ends. DNA for the CDR3: TGTGCCAGCAGCCGGACTATCTATAATTCACCCCTCCACTTT. Its translation is CASSRTIYNSPLHF.

This clonotype has just a few counts. The rearrangement joins TRBV6-4 to TRBJ2-2; D uncertain. The CDR3 loop spans 14 amino acids. V dropped 3 bases and J dropped 4 bases, with 9 bases sitting between them. Germline values: CDR1 MRHNA, CDR2 SNTAGT. CDR3 nucleotide sequence: TGTGCCAGCAGTGAGGCTCCCAGCACCGGGGAGCTGTTTTTT. It specifies CASSEAPSTGELFF.

As DNA, the CDR3 is TGTGCCAGCAGTAGACTAGACAACTACGAGCAGTACGTC. It is translated as CASSRLDNYEQYV. The chain is built from TRBV6-1 and TRBJ2-7; maybe TRBD2 (6 bases). Trimming pared 5 bases from V and 3 bases from J, leaving 11 bases between. The CDR3 spans 13 residues. Germline values: CDR1 MNHNS, CDR2 SASEGT.

The rearrangement uses TRBV6-1 and TRBJ2-5; 8 nucleotides line up with TRBD2. V gave up 11 bases and J gave up 5 bases; unmatched junction bases: 13. The CDR3 consists of 14 residues. Germline V gene data show CDR1 as MNHNS and CDR2 as SASEGT. The CDR3 loop reads CAVSGTHPTETQYF. CDR3 DNA: TGTGCCGTTAGCGGGACCCATCCAACGGAGACCCAGTACTTC.

V usage is TRBV10-1 and J usage is TRBJ2-5, with TRBD1 as a possible D gene (5 bases). Germline values: CDR1 WNHNN, CDR2 SYGVQD (reference sequence). This CDR3 spans 14 amino acids. With 0 bases removed from V and 5 bases from J, the gap between germline ends came to 10 bases. The CDR3 region is CASSESGRAETQYF. In DNA form, the CDR3 reads TGCGCCAGCAGTGAGTCCGGCAGGGCGGAGACCCAGTACTTC.

This clonotype is medium-sized by share. V is TRBV29-1 and J is TRBJ1-2, with TRBD1 matching over 9 bases. The CDR3 is 16 residues long. Germline V gene lookup returns CDR1 SQVTM and CDR2 ANQGSEA. V was clipped by 0 bases and J by 2 bases; unmatched bases: 7. CDR3 loop: CSVEEGTGHPNYGYTF. The CDR3 DNA reads as TGCAGCGTTGAAGAAGGGACAGGGCATCCCAACTATGGCTACACCTTC.

This clonotype was counted only a few times. This chain uses TRBV19 with TRBJ1-5; no reliable D call. V lost 4 bases and J 5 bases, leaving 6 bases between the germline ends. Germline CDR1 is LNHDA and CDR2 is SQIVND (reference sequence). The CDR3 sequence is 12 residues long. The CDR3 here is CASSTRDQPQHF. In nucleotides, the CDR3 is TGTGCCAGTAGTACCAGAGATCAGCCCCAGCATTTT. Combining the CDR3 with reference TRBV19 and TRBJ1-5 gives the whole variable domain DGGITQSPKYLFRKEGQNVTLSCEQNLNHDAMYWYRQDPGQGLRLIYYSQIVNDFQKGDIAEGYSVSREKKESFPLTVTSAQKNPTAFYLCASSTRDQPQHFGDGTRLSIL.

The rearrangement joins TRBV6-5 to TRBJ2-1; no reliable D call. CDR1 MNHEY and CDR2 SVGAGI come from the germline V gene. V dropped 0 bases and J dropped 10 bases, with 10 bases sitting between them. The CDR3 is 13 residues long. CDR3 nucleotides: TGTGCCAGCAGTTACTCAAGGACCGCGGAGCAGTTCTTC. Translating gives CASSYSRTAEQFF.

The CDR3 region is CSAKSGGDSNQPQHF. The CDR3 nucleotides are TGCAGTGCTAAGAGTGGAGGGGATAGCAATCAGCCCCAGCATTTT. V gene TRBV20-1 combines with J gene TRBJ1-5; D may be TRBD1 (5 bases). Germline V gives CDR1 DFQATT, CDR2 SNEGSKA (reference sequence). V lost 4 bases, J lost 0 bases, and 13 bases lay in between. This CDR3 has 15 residues.

The chain links TRBV12-3 or TRBV12-4 to TRBJ2-3; 8 bases map to TRBD1. Trimming at V came to 2 bases and at J to 4 bases, leaving 8 bases not matched to a gene. The CDR3 spans 16 residues. The CDR3: CASSLNQGARADTQYF. The CDR3, as DNA: TGTGCCAGCAGTTTAAATCAGGGGGCGAGGGCAGATACGCAGTATTTT.